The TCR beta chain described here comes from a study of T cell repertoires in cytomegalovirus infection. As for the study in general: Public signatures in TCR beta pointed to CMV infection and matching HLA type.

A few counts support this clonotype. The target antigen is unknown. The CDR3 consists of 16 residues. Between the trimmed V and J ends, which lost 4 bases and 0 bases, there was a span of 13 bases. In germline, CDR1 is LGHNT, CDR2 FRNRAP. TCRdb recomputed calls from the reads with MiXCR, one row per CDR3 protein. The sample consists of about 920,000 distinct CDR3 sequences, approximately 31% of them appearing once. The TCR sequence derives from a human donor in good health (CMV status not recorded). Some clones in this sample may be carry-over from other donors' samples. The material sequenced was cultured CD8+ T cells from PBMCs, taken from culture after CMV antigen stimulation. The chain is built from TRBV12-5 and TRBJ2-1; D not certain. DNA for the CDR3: TGTGCTAGTGGTTCCTCCGACCTGAGCTCCTACAATGAGCAGTTCTTC. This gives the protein CASGSSDLSSYNEQFF.